This T cell receptor beta chain was retrieved from a study of cytomegalovirus exposure and HLA in healthy donors. Turning to this clone: What it binds is not known.

Among the donors, all were healthy bone marrow donors. PCR amplification relied on 60 Vbeta primers (plus 13 Jbeta primers). The repertoire was sequenced with immunoSEQ multiplex PCR; TCRdb's copy has only in-frame clones and lacks some. Recorded for this sample: tens of thousands of clones. Overall study findings and caveats: There were some public TCRs occurring in many donors, but most TCR sequences were rare. It was assumed in the presence/absence analyses that sequencing depth was roughly uniform across donors. Further analysis was carried out later, and it showed several of the most significant clusters appearing linked to common viral pathogens.

Germline CDR1 reads MGHDK; CDR2 reads SYGVNS. Trimming left V 2 bases short and J 3 bases short, with 5 bases between. This CDR3 spans 12 amino acids. The sample taken for sequencing was PBMCs. The TCR comes from a woman in her thirties in good health and CMV-seronegative. The V and J genes are TRBV25-1 and TRBJ2-7; possible D gene TRBD1, 5 bases. As DNA, the CDR3 is TGTGCCAGCAGTGAACAGGGCTACGAGCAGTACTTC. The encoded protein is CASSEQGYEQYF.